Below are 12 T cell receptor beta chains sequenced from a single sample in a study of T cells in Graves' hyperthyroidism and ophthalmopathy. The source material, RNA transcripts, was used to amplify TCR beta CDR3 regions. Researchers ran a first-round RT-PCR on the TCR CDR3 using the HTBI primer set. In TCRdb, the multiplex PCR reads were re-called with MiXCR into one record per CDR3 protein. The top ten clones hold more than 4.5% of a sample with about 580,000 distinct CDR3 sequences, around 14% of them seen once. Sequencing input: blood. The receptors derive from a woman in her 30s with Graves' hyperthyroidism that later progressed to Graves' ophthalmopathy.

This clonotype has a count of ten or more. The DNA for the CDR3 is TGTGCCAGCAGTGTCAACAGGGAGGATACGCAGTATTTT. Protein sequence: CASSVNREDTQYF. The gene calls are TRBV2 and TRBJ2-3; D perhaps matches TRBD1 (6 bases). The CDR3 consists of 13 residues. In germline, CDR1 is SNHLY, CDR2 FYNNEI. V was cut by 4 bases and J by 6 bases, with 11 bases left in between.

This clonotype showed up many times. The V gene is TRBV2, the J gene TRBJ2-2, with 13 bases that match TRBD2. J gave up 7 bases and V 8 bases, and 16 bases lay outside the gene matches. Per the germline V gene, CDR1 is SNHLY and CDR2 is FYNNEI. This CDR3 has 18 residues. CDR3 residues: CASSRVLLAGGQGGELFF. The CDR3, as DNA: TGTGCCAGCTCAAGAGTCCTACTAGCGGGAGGGCAAGGCGGGGAGCTGTTTTTT.

This clonotype was seen ten or more times. The chain carries TRBV27 and TRBJ1-2; D remains unclear. V was pared by 4 bases and J by 5 bases, with 14 bases between. The CDR3 consists of 14 residues. Germline CDR1 and CDR2: MNHEY and SMNVEV (reference sequence). CDR3 sequence (DNA): TGTGCCAGCAGTTCCAAGTCCGGTGTTTATGGCTACACCTTC. Its protein is CASSSKSGVYGYTF.

Turning to this clonotype: A read error may explain this, as a much larger clone is one base away. The conserved phenylalanine or tryptophan normally closing the CDR3 is absent here, so this likely arose from a read error. The genes are TRBV5-1 and TRBJ1-3; D unclear. The CDR3 is made up of 15 amino acids. CDR1 SGHRS and CDR2 YFSETQ come from the germline V gene. V shed 0 bases and J shed 4 bases, with 11 bases lying between them. The CDR3 loop is CASSLEGIAGNTIYS. CDR3 in DNA: TGCGCCAGCAGCTTGGAGGGTATTGCCGGAAACACCATATATTCT.

The rearrangement links TRBV10-2 to TRBJ1-4; D is ambiguous. Germline CDR1 and CDR2: WSHSY and SAAADI. V was shortened by 2 bases and J by 8 bases, with 9 bases between the two germline ends. The CDR3 length is 13 residues. The CDR3 spells CASSEGEAEKLFF. CDR3 DNA: TGCGCCAGCAGTGAGGGGGAGGCGGAAAAACTGTTTTTT.

This clonotype was counted ten times or more. The chain recombines TRBV27 with TRBJ1-1, with 10 bases that match TRBD1. V was clipped by 5 bases and J by 11 bases; unmatched bases: 14. Germline CDR1 and CDR2: MNHEY and SMNVEV (reference sequence). CDR3 length: 15 amino acids. CDR3 residues: CASSPWTGGRSDAFF. The CDR3 DNA reads TGTGCCAGCAGTCCCTGGACAGGGGGAAGGTCGGATGCTTTCTTT.

In its sample, this clonotype was seen many times. This rearrangement joins TRBV6-1 to TRBJ1-5, with D perhaps matching TRBD1 (5 bases). The germline V and J ends were trimmed by 5 bases and 5 bases, with 10 bases remaining between them. This CDR3 region has 13 residues. CDR1 MNHNS and CDR2 SASEGT come from the germline V gene. The CDR3 nucleotides are TGTGCCAGCAGTCAAATACAGGATCAGCCCCAGCATTTT. It codes for CASSQIQDQPQHF.

This clonotype was seen more than once but under ten times. V gene TRBV20-1 combines with J gene TRBJ2-7, with no clear D. Germline V gene sequence: CDR1 DFQATT, CDR2 SNEGSKA (reference sequence). The length of the CDR3 is 14 residues. Trimming removed 6 bases from V and 3 bases from J, with 18 bases in between. CDR3 DNA sequence: TGCAGTGCACAAAAGGGTGATACCGGCTACGAGCAGTACTTC. Protein product: CSAQKGDTGYEQYF.

This clonotype was found many times. The chain recombines TRBV7-9 with TRBJ2-7; the match to TRBD2 covers 10 bases. This CDR3 contains 16 residues. Unmatched junction bases numbered 9, after V lost 5 bases and J lost 2 bases. Germline V gene lookup returns CDR1 SEHNR and CDR2 FQNEAQ (reference sequence). The chain's CDR3 is CASSQTTSGSAYEQYF. The CDR3 DNA is TGTGCCAGCAGCCAAACGACTAGCGGGTCAGCCTACGAGCAGTACTTC.

This clonotype was recorded at least ten times. The chain has TRBV20-1 and TRBJ1-2, with 11 bases matching TRBD1. With 0 bases clipped from V and 4 bases from J, the junction kept 4 bases outside the gene matches. There are 15 residues in the CDR3. Germline CDR1 and CDR2: DFQATT and SNEGSKA (reference sequence). The CDR3 spells CSARDMGQGVYGYTF. The CDR3 nucleotides are TGCAGTGCTAGAGATATGGGACAGGGGGTCTATGGCTACACCTTC.

This clonotype was seen at least ten times. The chain has TRBV27 and TRBJ2-7; D unresolved. CDR1 is MNHEY, CDR2 SMNVEV, per germline (reference sequence). This CDR3 is 13 amino acids long. Trimming removed 2 bases at V and 3 bases at J, with 8 bases between. The CDR3 region has the DNA TGTGCCAGCAGTTTACGCAGAGACTACGAGCAGTACTTC. Its translation is CASSLRRDYEQYF.

This clonotype was counted at least ten times. The chain uses TRBV20-1 and TRBJ1-1; no definite D call. CDR3 length: 13 residues. Germline values: CDR1 DFQATT, CDR2 SNEGSKA (reference sequence). V was shortened by 1 base and J by 5 bases, with 11 bases between the two germline ends. In DNA form, the CDR3 reads TGCAGTGCTAGAGGCACCCCGGGAACTGAAGCTTTCTTT. It codes for CSARGTPGTEAFF.